This T cell receptor (beta chain) was identified in a study of T cells in tuberculosis (dated by TCRdb to the late 2010s). In the study overall: In the study, CD1B tetramers and high-throughput TCR immunosequencing were combined to characterize T cells specific for the mycobacterial lipid antigen glucose monomycolate (GMM). IGRA-negative adolescents, IGRA-positive adolescents with latent tuberculosis and adults with active tuberculosis, nine to ten per group, were compared in a South African clinical cohort. Active tuberculosis patient PBMC were archived before or within 7 days of starting standard anti-tuberculosis treatment.

The paper as a whole reports these results and caveats: Clinical samples were selected based on the availability of cryopreserved specimens, with adults included as active tuberculosis cases and adolescents included as controls. Smaller NN-distances were partly driven by shorter CDR3-alpha lengths in active tuberculosis patients, and statistical significance was not reached for the TCR-beta difference. Active tuberculosis TCR-alpha repertoires showed smaller mean NN-distances to GMM-specific TCRs than IGRA-negative controls, suggesting clonal expansion of these TCRs. An accuracy of approximately 90% (AUROC about 0.9) was reached by a classifier using the diverse GMM-specific repertoire, compared with about 70% accuracy when GEM motif frequencies were used.

Reading the label with the study, this specimen's time point is: new active TB diagnosis, blood taken before or within 7 days of starting treatment. Active tuberculosis patients were HIV-seronegative South African adults aged 18 years or older with a new diagnosis. Confirmation of active tuberculosis was obtained by positive sputum smear microscopy and/or positive M. tuberculosis culture. Immunosequencing was performed on unsorted cryopreserved PBMC, with roughly 100,000 T cells per clinical donor covered on average. TCR libraries were generated with the immunoSEQ multiplex PCR assay, using TCR-beta and/or TCR-alpha/delta assays for each sample. Amplified TCR libraries were sequenced on the Illumina high-throughput platform. The original pipeline was this. Clustering and dimensionality reduction were performed using pairwise TCRdist distances among GMM-specific receptors from ex vivo sorted or in vitro expanded T cells. Each clinical repertoire was scored by mean NN-distance, the average TCRdist to the nearest 10% of tetramer-positive reference sequences. GEM TCR motif frequency was calculated as the fraction of unique TCRs that matched known GEM sequences by V/J usage and CDR3 length. Active tuberculosis was classified by linear discriminant analysis with leave-one-out cross-validation, implemented in scikit-learn. Imported from immuneACCESS, the table was reduced by TCRdb to in-frame sequences with V and J called. These copies leave out some clones; in studies compared against another copy, an unresolved V gene accounts for under half, and the cause of the remainder is not known. V, J and clone size are those of that table, while D and trimming were read from the DNA. The sample table shows approximately 53,000 clones, and roughly 95% are seen once. Jointly, the top ten make up about 1.5% of the sample.

Including cysteine and phenylalanine, the CDR3 has 15 amino acids. Solely the CDR3 DNA is kept, with 45 bases framed from the first base. Clipping removes 5 bases from V and 1 base from J, with 7 as the unmatched junction base count. The germline V gene yields SGHTS for CDR1 and YDEGEE for CDR2. Comment on this clone: Its recognized antigen is unknown. Base qualities are not recorded, but no much larger clone differs from it by a single base.

The source was PBMCs, collected at tuberculosis diagnosis. The receptor was derived from an adult with tuberculosis. In this chain, TRBV5-8 is recombined with TRBJ2-7; 9 central nucleotides agree with TRBD2. In nucleotide form, the sequence is TGTGCCAGCAGTCCAGCGGGAGGTAAATCCTACGAGCAGTACTTC. It is translated as CASSPAGGKSYEQYF.